This T cell receptor (beta chain) was identified in a study of T cells of healthy individuals. In germline, CDR1 is DFQATT, CDR2 SNEGSKA (reference sequence). After removal of 6 bases from V and 11 bases from J, the junction contained 11 bases not matched to a gene. The CDR3 has 13 amino acids. A single record per CDR3 protein comes from TCRdb applying MiXCR to the 5' RACE reads. Here the sample spans nearly 100,000 distinct CDR3 sequences, approximately 15% being singletons. In its sample, this clonotype was seen a few times. The TCR was taken from a human donor in good health. The genes are TRBV20-1 and TRBJ2-1, with TRBD1 identical over 9 bases. CDR3 in amino acids: CSAPDRGKMQQFF. As DNA, the CDR3 is TGCAGTGCGCCGGACAGGGGAAAAATGCAGCAGTTCTTC.